What follows describes a single T cell receptor beta chain. The antigen is not known. These data belong to a study of breast tumors, draining lymph nodes, adjacent tissues. TCRdb ran MiXCR on the multiplex PCR reads and lists one entry per CDR3 protein. This sample has roughly 70,000 distinct CDR3 sequences; 43% occur once, and the top ten carry approximately 8.7%. V lost 3 bases to trimming and J lost 4 bases, with 14 bases between them. The CDR3 consists of 15 residues. Germline V lookup: CDR1 LGHNT, CDR2 FRNRAP. Study findings and constraints: Data only fit, rather than demonstrated, lymph node origin of most tumor T cells. Tumors had less TCR diversity than lymph nodes, more than nontumor tissue. Tumor and nontumor repertoires were significantly more similar in luminal-like than in basal-like breast cancer. Most tumor T cells seemingly derive from lymph node, then expand in tumor.

The rearrangement joins TRBV12-5 to TRBJ2-3; TRBD2 is a possible D gene (5 bases). Input material: breast tumor tissue. The receptor comes from a female donor with breast cancer. Some clones in this sample may be carry-over from other donors' samples. In DNA form, the CDR3 reads TGTGCTAGTGGTTTACGGGGAACTGGCCCAGATACGCAGTATTTT. Residues: CASGLRGTGPDTQYF. Full variable domain (missing parts from reference TRBV12-5 and TRBJ2-3): DARVTQTPRHKVTEMGQEVTMRCQPILGHNTVFWYRQTMMQGLELLAYFRNRAPLDDSGMPKDRFSAEMPDATLATLKIQPSEPRDSAVYFCASGLRGTGPDTQYFGPGTRLTVL.